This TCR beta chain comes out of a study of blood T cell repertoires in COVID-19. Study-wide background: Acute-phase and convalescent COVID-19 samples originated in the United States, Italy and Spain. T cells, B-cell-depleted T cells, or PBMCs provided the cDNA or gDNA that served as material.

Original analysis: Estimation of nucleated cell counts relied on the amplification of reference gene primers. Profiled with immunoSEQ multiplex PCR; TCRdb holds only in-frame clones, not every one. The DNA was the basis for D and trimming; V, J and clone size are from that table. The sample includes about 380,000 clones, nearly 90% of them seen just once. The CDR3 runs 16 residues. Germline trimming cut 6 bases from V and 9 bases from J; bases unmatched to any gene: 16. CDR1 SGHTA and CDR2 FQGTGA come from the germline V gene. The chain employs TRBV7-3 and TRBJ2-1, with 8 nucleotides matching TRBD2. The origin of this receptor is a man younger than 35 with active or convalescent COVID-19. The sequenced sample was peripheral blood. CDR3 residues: CASSPYREGSEGEQFF. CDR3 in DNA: TGTGCCAGCAGTCCCTACCGGGAGGGGTCCGAGGGTGAGCAGTTCTTC.